This is a list of T cell receptor beta chains from one sample in a study of cytomegalovirus exposure and HLA in healthy donors. Clones were sequenced by immunoSEQ multiplex PCR, and TCRdb holds only the in-frame ones, with some missing. The repertoire includes roughly 100,000 clones, over 70% of them detected once, and 2.5% to 3% sits in the top ten. The sample taken for sequencing was PBMCs. These receptors all stem from a male donor in good health and CMV-seropositive. Both conserved end residues are part of each CDR3. The order of the fields is V gene, clone size, J gene, D gene, CDR3 protein, CDR3 DNA. The D gene is left open where the match is weak. Part of the rows lack a size; the others show once, few, many or a class for expanded clones.

V gene: TRBV20-1
clone size: -
J gene: TRBJ1-1
D gene: -
CDR3 protein: CSLTRTGEAFF
CDR3 DNA: TGCAGTTTGACCCGGACGGGAGAAGCTTTCTTT

V gene: TRBV9
clone size: few
J gene: TRBJ2-1
D gene: TRBD2
CDR3 protein: CASSLRASGGNNEQFF
CDR3 DNA: TGTGCCAGCAGCCTTCGGGCTAGCGGGGGCAACAATGAGCAGTTCTTC

V gene: TRBV28
clone size: -
J gene: TRBJ2-7
D gene: TRBD2
CDR3 protein: CASRGGLAREQYF
CDR3 DNA: TGTGCCAGCAGAGGGGGACTAGCCCGCGAGCAGTACTTC

V gene: TRBV9
clone size: -
J gene: TRBJ2-7
D gene: -
CDR3 protein: CASSVGATWYF
CDR3 DNA: TGTGCCAGCAGCGTAGGGGCCACCTGGTACTTC

V gene: TRBV5-1
clone size: -
J gene: TRBJ1-1
D gene: -
CDR3 protein: CASSVIVRGPMNTEAFF
CDR3 DNA: TGCGCCAGCAGCGTTATTGTAAGGGGTCCCATGAACACTGAAGCTTTCTTT

V gene: TRBV10-3
clone size: -
J gene: TRBJ2-2
D gene: TRBD2
CDR3 protein: CAIPNGGLNTGELFF
CDR3 DNA: TGTGCCATACCTAACGGGGGGTTGAACACCGGGGAGCTGTTTTTT

V gene: TRBV28
clone size: -
J gene: TRBJ2-1
D gene: TRBD1
CDR3 protein: CASSLVTGTVNNEQFF
CDR3 DNA: TGTGCCAGCAGTTTGGTAACCGGGACAGTAAACAATGAGCAGTTCTTC

V gene: TRBV4-3
clone size: -
J gene: TRBJ2-5
D gene: TRBD1
CDR3 protein: CASSLTLIRGPRETQYF
CDR3 DNA: TGCGCCAGCAGCCTCACGTTGATTAGGGGGCCGCGGGAGACCCAGTACTTC

V gene: TRBV7-2
clone size: -
J gene: TRBJ1-2
D gene: -
CDR3 protein: CASSLAGRGSFNYGYTF
CDR3 DNA: TGTGCCAGCAGCTTAGCGGGGCGAGGCAGCTTTAACTATGGCTACACCTTC

V gene: TRBV4-2
clone size: few
J gene: TRBJ2-7
D gene: TRBD1
CDR3 protein: CASSQDPTGVHEQYF
CDR3 DNA: TGTGCCAGCAGCCAAGATCCGACAGGGGTCCACGAGCAGTACTTC

V gene: TRBV7-6
clone size: few
J gene: TRBJ2-7
D gene: TRBD1
CDR3 protein: CASSLATGGYEQYF
CDR3 DNA: TGTGCCAGCAGCTTAGCGACAGGGGGTTACGAGCAGTACTTC

V gene: TRBV18
clone size: -
J gene: TRBJ2-5
D gene: TRBD1
CDR3 protein: CASSLTGVQETQYF
CDR3 DNA: TGTGCCAGCTCGCTGACAGGGGTACAAGAGACCCAGTACTTC

V gene: TRBV2
clone size: -
J gene: TRBJ2-2
D gene: -
CDR3 protein: CASRINRVGTGELFF
CDR3 DNA: TGTGCCAGCAGAATAAACAGGGTCGGAACCGGGGAGCTGTTTTTT

V gene: TRBV19
clone size: -
J gene: TRBJ2-3
D gene: TRBD1
CDR3 protein: CASTDRGTGGASDTQYF
CDR3 DNA: TGTGCCAGTACCGATAGAGGGACAGGGGGCGCATCTGATACGCAGTATTTT

V gene: TRBV27
clone size: -
J gene: TRBJ1-4
D gene: TRBD1
CDR3 protein: CASSFRNRGLDEKLFF
CDR3 DNA: TGTGCCAGCAGTTTCCGGAACAGGGGGCTCGATGAAAAACTGTTTTTT

V gene: TRBV6-8
clone size: -
J gene: TRBJ2-5
D gene: TRBD2
CDR3 protein: CASSYAPAGERETQYF
CDR3 DNA: TGTGCCAGCAGTTACGCCCCAGCGGGAGAGCGGGAGACCCAGTACTTC

V gene: TRBV30
clone size: -
J gene: TRBJ2-6
D gene: -
CDR3 protein: CAWSPRANVLTF
CDR3 DNA: TGTGCCTGGAGTCCTAGGGCCAACGTCCTGACTTTC

V gene: TRBV9
clone size: -
J gene: TRBJ2-3
D gene: -
CDR3 protein: CASSADVGGAAMRSTDTQYF
CDR3 DNA: TGTGCCAGCAGCGCAGACGTGGGAGGCGCTGCTATGCGTAGCACAGATACGCAGTATTTT

V gene: TRBV9
clone size: -
J gene: TRBJ2-1
D gene: TRBD2
CDR3 protein: CASSGLSESGMDLGPWEQFF
CDR3 DNA: TGTGCCAGCAGCGGACTCTCCGAAAGCGGGATGGATCTGGGGCCGTGGGAGCAGTTCTTC

V gene: TRBV5-4
clone size: -
J gene: TRBJ2-2
D gene: -
CDR3 protein: CASSLRVNTGELFF
CDR3 DNA: TGTGCCAGCAGCTTAAGAGTGAACACCGGGGAGCTGTTTTTT

V gene: TRBV13
clone size: -
J gene: TRBJ2-1
D gene: -
CDR3 protein: CASSLGQGYNEQFF
CDR3 DNA: TGTGCCAGCAGCTTAGGTCAGGGATACAATGAGCAGTTCTTC

V gene: TRBV5-6
clone size: -
J gene: TRBJ2-7
D gene: TRBD1
CDR3 protein: CASSPGTGATEQYF
CDR3 DNA: TGTGCCAGCAGCCCCGGGACAGGGGCGACCGAGCAGTACTTC

V gene: TRBV7-9
clone size: -
J gene: TRBJ1-3
D gene: -
CDR3 protein: CASSLLGSVKGNTIYF
CDR3 DNA: TGTGCCAGCAGCTTACTGGGGAGTGTTAAAGGAAACACCATATATTTT

V gene: TRBV7-9
clone size: -
J gene: TRBJ1-1
D gene: -
CDR3 protein: CASSRRGQKNTEAFF
CDR3 DNA: TGTGCCAGCAGCCGACGGGGACAAAAGAACACTGAAGCTTTCTTT

V gene: TRBV2
clone size: -
J gene: TRBJ1-1
D gene: -
CDR3 protein: CASSRDMNTEAFF
CDR3 DNA: TGTGCCAGCAGTCGCGACATGAACACTGAAGCTTTCTTT

V gene: TRBV6-5
clone size: few
J gene: TRBJ1-3
D gene: TRBD1
CDR3 protein: CASKTTGSRNTIYF
CDR3 DNA: TGTGCCAGCAAGACGACAGGGAGTAGAAACACCATATATTTT

V gene: TRBV19
clone size: -
J gene: TRBJ1-5
D gene: -
CDR3 protein: CASSIGGTQGRQPQHF
CDR3 DNA: TGTGCCAGTAGTATTGGCGGGACTCAAGGGCGTCAGCCCCAGCATTTT

V gene: TRBV7-3
clone size: -
J gene: TRBJ2-1
D gene: TRBD2
CDR3 protein: CASSLSPGAPGLAGHSSYNEQFF
CDR3 DNA: TGTGCCAGCAGCTTAAGCCCTGGGGCACCGGGACTAGCGGGCCATAGCTCCTACAATGAGCAGTTCTTC

V gene: TRBV27
clone size: -
J gene: TRBJ2-1
D gene: TRBD2
CDR3 protein: CASRRLLAGADNEQFF
CDR3 DNA: TGTGCCAGCAGACGCTTACTAGCGGGGGCGGACAATGAGCAGTTCTTC

V gene: TRBV19
clone size: -
J gene: TRBJ1-4
D gene: TRBD1
CDR3 protein: CASSNSPGGNEKLFF
CDR3 DNA: TGTGCCAGTAGTAATTCCCCAGGGGGAAACGAAAAACTGTTTTTT

V gene: TRBV7-9
clone size: -
J gene: TRBJ1-6
D gene: -
CDR3 protein: CASSPTSGSPLHF
CDR3 DNA: TGTGCCAGCAGTCCGACCTCGGGTTCACCCCTCCACTTT

V gene: TRBV5-4
clone size: once
J gene: TRBJ2-7
D gene: TRBD2
CDR3 protein: CASSLASTSGIYEQYF
CDR3 DNA: TGTGCCAGCAGCTTGGCCTCTACTAGCGGGATTTACGAGCAGTACTTC

V gene: TRBV6-5
clone size: -
J gene: TRBJ2-7
D gene: TRBD2
CDR3 protein: CASRSTSGGVDEQYF
CDR3 DNA: TGTGCCAGCAGGAGTACTAGCGGGGGGGTCGACGAGCAGTACTTC

V gene: TRBV2
clone size: -
J gene: TRBJ2-1
D gene: -
CDR3 protein: CASSELLQGCEQFF
CDR3 DNA: TGTGCCAGCAGTGAGCTACTACAGGGATGCGAGCAGTTCTTC

V gene: TRBV19
clone size: -
J gene: TRBJ2-1
D gene: TRBD2
CDR3 protein: CASSSFWVAGDNEQFF
CDR3 DNA: TGTGCCAGTAGTAGTTTTTGGGTAGCGGGGGACAATGAGCAGTTCTTC

V gene: TRBV29-1
clone size: -
J gene: TRBJ1-1
D gene: TRBD1
CDR3 protein: CSTRTGKTEAFF
CDR3 DNA: TGCAGCACTCGGACAGGGAAGACTGAAGCTTTCTTT

V gene: TRBV28
clone size: -
J gene: TRBJ2-3
D gene: TRBD2
CDR3 protein: CASSLSSASGPTDTQYF
CDR3 DNA: TGTGCCAGCAGTTTATCGTCCGCTAGCGGCCCCACAGATACGCAGTATTTT

V gene: TRBV6-1
clone size: few
J gene: TRBJ2-2
D gene: TRBD1
CDR3 protein: CASGGTGVVTGELFF
CDR3 DNA: TGTGCCAGCGGAGGGACAGGGGTCGTCACCGGGGAGCTGTTTTTT

V gene: TRBV9
clone size: -
J gene: TRBJ1-1
D gene: TRBD1
CDR3 protein: CASTPQGGLGTEAFF
CDR3 DNA: TGTGCCAGCACCCCACAGGGGGGATTGGGCACTGAAGCTTTCTTT

V gene: TRBV5-6
clone size: -
J gene: TRBJ1-2
D gene: -
CDR3 protein: CASSLLQVANYGYTF
CDR3 DNA: TGTGCCAGCAGCCTGCTACAGGTGGCTAACTATGGCTACACCTTC

V gene: TRBV2
clone size: once
J gene: TRBJ2-7
D gene: -
CDR3 protein: CASSEERDEQYF
CDR3 DNA: TGTGCCAGCAGTGAAGAACGCGACGAGCAGTACTTC